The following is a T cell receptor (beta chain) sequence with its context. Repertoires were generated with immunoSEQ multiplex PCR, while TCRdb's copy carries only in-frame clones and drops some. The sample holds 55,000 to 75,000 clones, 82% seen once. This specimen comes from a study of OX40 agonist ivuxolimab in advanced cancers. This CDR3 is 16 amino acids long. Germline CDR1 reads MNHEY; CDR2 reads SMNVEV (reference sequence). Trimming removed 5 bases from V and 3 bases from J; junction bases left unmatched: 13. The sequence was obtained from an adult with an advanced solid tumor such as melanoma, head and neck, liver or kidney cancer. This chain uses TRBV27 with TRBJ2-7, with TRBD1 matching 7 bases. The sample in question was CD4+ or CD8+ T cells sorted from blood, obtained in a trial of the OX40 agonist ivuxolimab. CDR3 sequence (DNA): TGTGCCAGCAGTCTCGGACCATACAGGGGCGGCTACGAGCAGTACTTC. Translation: CASSLGPYRGGYEQYF.